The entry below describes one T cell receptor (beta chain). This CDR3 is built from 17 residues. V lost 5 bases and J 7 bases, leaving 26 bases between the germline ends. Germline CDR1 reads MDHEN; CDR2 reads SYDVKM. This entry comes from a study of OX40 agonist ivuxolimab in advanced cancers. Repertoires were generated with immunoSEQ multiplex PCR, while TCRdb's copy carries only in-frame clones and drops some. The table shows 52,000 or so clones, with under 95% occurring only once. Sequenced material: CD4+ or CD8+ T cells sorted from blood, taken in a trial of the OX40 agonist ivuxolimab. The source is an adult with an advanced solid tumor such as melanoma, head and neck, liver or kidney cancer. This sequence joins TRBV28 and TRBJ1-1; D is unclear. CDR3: CASSGRTRETNLNEAFF. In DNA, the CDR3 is TGTGCCAGCAGTGGGAGGACCCGGGAGACGAATCTAAATGAAGCTTTCTTT.